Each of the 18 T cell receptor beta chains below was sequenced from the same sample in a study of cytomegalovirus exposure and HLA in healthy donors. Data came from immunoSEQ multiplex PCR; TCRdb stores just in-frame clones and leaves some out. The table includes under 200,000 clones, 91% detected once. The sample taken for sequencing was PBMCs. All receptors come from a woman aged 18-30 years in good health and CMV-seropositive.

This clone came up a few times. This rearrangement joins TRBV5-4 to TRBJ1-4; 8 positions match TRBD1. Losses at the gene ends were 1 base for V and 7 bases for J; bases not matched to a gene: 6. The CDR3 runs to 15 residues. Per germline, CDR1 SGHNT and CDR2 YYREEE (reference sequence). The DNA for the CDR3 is TGTGCCAGCAGCTTGAAAAGACAGGGGATTGAAAAACTGTTTTTT. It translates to CASSLKRQGIEKLFF.

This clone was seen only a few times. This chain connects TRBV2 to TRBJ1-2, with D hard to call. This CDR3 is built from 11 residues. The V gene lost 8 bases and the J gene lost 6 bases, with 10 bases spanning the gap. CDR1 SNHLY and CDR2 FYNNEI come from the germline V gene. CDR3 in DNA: TGTGCCAGCGCCCCTTCGGATGGCTACACCTTC. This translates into CASAPSDGYTF.

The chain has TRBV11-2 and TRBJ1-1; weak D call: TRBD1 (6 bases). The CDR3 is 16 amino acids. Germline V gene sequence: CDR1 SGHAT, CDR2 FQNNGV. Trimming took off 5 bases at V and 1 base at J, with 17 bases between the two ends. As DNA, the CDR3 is TGTGCCAGCAGCCCAAAAACAGGGCTAAAGAACACTGAAGCTTTCTTT. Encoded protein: CASSPKTGLKNTEAFF.

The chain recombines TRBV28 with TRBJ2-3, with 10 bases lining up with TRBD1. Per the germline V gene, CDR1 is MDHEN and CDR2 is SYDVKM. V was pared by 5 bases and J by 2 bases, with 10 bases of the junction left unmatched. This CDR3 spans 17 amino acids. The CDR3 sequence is CASSRDRGTLSTDTQYF. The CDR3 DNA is TGTGCCAGCAGTCGGGACAGGGGCACGCTCTCCACAGATACGCAGTATTTT.

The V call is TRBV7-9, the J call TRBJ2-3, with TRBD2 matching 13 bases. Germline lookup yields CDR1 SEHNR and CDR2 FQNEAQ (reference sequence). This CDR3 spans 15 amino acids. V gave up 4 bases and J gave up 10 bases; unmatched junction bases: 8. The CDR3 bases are TGTGCCAGCAGCTCCGAGGGGACTAGCGGGATCCCGCAGTATTTT. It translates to CASSSEGTSGIPQYF.

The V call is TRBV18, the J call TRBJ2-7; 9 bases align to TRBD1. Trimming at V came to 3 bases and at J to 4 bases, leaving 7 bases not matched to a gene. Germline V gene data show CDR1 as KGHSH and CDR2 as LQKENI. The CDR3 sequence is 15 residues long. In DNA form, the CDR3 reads TGTGCCAGCTCACCTCCGACAGGGGGTGGTTACGAGCAGTACTTC. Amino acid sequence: CASSPPTGGGYEQYF.

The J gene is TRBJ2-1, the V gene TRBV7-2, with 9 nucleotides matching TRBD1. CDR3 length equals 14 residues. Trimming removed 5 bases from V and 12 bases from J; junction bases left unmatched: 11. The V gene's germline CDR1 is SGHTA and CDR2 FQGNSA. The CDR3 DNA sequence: TGTGCCAGCAGCCTGGGACAGGGAGTCTTGGGGCAGTTCTTC. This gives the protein CASSLGQGVLGQFF. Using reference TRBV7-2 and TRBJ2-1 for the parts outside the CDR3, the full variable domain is GAGVSQSPSNKVTEKGKDVELRCDPISGHTALYWYRQSLGQGLEFLIYFQGNSAPDKSGLPSDRFSAERTGGSVSTLTIQRTQQEDSAVYLCASSLGQGVLGQFFGPGTRLTVL.

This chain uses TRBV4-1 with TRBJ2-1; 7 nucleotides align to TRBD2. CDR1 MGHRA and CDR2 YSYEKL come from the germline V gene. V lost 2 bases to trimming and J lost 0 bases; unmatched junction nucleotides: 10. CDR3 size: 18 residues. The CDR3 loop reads CASSQLTQRDHSYNEQFF. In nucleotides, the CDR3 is TGCGCCAGCAGCCAACTTACCCAGCGGGATCACTCCTACAATGAGCAGTTCTTC.

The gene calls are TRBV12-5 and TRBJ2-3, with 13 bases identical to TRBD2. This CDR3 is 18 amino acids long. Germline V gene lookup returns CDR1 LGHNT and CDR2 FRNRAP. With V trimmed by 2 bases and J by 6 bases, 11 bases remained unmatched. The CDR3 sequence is CASGLRSWTSGGRDTQYF. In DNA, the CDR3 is TGTGCTAGTGGTTTGCGGTCTTGGACTAGCGGGGGAAGGGATACGCAGTATTTT.

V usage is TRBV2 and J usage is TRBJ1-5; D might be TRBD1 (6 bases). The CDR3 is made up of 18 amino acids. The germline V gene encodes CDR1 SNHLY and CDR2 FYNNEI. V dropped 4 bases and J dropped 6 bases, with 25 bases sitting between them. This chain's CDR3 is CASSGFGTDSQAAQPQHF. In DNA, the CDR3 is TGTGCCAGCAGTGGATTCGGGACGGACAGTCAGGCGGCTCAGCCCCAGCATTTT. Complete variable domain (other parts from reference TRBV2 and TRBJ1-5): EPEVTQTPSHQVTQMGQEVILRCVPISNHLYFYWYRQILGQKVEFLVSFYNNEISEKSEIFDDQFSVERPDGSNFTLKIRSTKLEDSAMYFCASSGFGTDSQAAQPQHFGDGTRLSIL.

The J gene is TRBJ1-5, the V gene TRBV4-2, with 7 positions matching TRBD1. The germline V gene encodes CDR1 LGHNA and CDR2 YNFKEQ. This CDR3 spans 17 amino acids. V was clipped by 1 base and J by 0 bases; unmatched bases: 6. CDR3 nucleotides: TGTGCCAGCAGCCAAGGCGGGACAGATTATAGCAATCAGCCCCAGCATTTT. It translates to CASSQGGTDYSNQPQHF.

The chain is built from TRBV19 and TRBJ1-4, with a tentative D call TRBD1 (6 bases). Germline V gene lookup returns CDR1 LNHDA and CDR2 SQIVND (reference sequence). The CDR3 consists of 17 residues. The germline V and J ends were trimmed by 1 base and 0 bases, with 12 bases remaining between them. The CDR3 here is CASSIGGGGATNEKLFF. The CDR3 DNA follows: TGTGCCAGTAGTATAGGAGGGGGAGGGGCAACTAATGAAAAACTGTTTTTT.

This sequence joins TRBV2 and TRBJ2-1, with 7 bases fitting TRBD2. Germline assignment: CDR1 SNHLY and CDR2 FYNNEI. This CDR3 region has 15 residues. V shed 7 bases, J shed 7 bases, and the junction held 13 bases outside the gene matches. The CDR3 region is CASISRGNLGNEQFF. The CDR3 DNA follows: TGTGCCAGCATTTCGCGGGGGAACCTTGGGAATGAGCAGTTCTTC.

The CDR3 DNA sequence: TGTGCCAGCAGCGTGGGACTAGCGGACAGGATTCAAGAGACCCAGTACTTC. Translated, it gives CASSVGLADRIQETQYF. This chain uses TRBV9 with TRBJ2-5; 11 positions agree with TRBD2. The CDR3 has 17 residues. V shed 2 bases and J 2 bases; nucleotides not matched to a gene: 8. CDR1 and CDR2 from the germline V gene are SGDLS and YYNGEE.

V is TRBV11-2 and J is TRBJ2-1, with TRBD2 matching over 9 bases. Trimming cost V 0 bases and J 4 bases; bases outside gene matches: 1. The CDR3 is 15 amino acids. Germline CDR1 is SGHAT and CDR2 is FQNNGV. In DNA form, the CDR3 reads TGTGCCAGCAGCTTAGAACTAGCGGGTTACAATGAGCAGTTCTTC. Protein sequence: CASSLELAGYNEQFF.

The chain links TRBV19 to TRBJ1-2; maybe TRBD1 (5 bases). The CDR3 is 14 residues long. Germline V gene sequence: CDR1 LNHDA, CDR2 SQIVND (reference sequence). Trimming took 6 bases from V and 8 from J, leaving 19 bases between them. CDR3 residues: CASSLQEGAMGYTF. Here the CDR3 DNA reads TGTGCCAGTAGCCTACAGGAAGGGGCGATGGGCTACACCTTC.

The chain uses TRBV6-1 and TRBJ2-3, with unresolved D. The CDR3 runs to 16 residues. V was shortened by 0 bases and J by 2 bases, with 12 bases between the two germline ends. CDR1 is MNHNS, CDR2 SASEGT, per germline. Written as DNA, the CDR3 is TGTGCCAGCAGTGAAGCGTTCAGACAAGTCACAGATACGCAGTATTTT. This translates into CASSEAFRQVTDTQYF.

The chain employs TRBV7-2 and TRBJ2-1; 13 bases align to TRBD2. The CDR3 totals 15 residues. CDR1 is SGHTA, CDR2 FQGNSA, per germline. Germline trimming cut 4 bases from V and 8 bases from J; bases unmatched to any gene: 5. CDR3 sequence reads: CASSSTSGGPHEQFF. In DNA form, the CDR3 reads TGTGCCAGCAGCTCGACTAGCGGGGGGCCGCATGAGCAGTTCTTC.